This TCR beta chain was recorded in a study of blood T cell repertoires in COVID-19. With 6 bases clipped from V and 1 base from J, the junction kept 3 bases outside the gene matches. The CDR3 totals 14 residues. Per the germline V gene, CDR1 is SNHLY and CDR2 is FYNNEI. Assay used: immunoSEQ multiplex PCR; TCRdb lists only in-frame clones, some missing. Here the sample spans more than 300,000 clones, 70% to 90% being singletons. The sample was PBMCs or T cells enriched from blood (not recorded which). This chain links TRBV2 with TRBJ1-5; 7 bases fit TRBD1. The clonotype was recovered from a woman under 40 who had recovered from COVID-19. The CDR3 sequence is CASRQGISNQPQHF. In nucleotides, the CDR3 is TGTGCCAGCAGACAGGGGATCAGCAATCAGCCCCAGCATTTT. Looking up the rest from reference TRBV2 and TRBJ1-5 gives the full variable domain: EPEVTQTPSHQVTQMGQEVILRCVPISNHLYFYWYRQILGQKVEFLVSFYNNEISEKSEIFDDQFSVERPDGSNFTLKIRSTKLEDSAMYFCASRQGISNQPQHFGDGTRLSIL.